The 4 T cell receptor beta chains given below trace back to one sample, sequenced in a study of T cell repertoires in cytomegalovirus infection (dated by TCRdb to the late 2010s). For sequencing, an Illumina HiSeq 1500 was employed. TCRdb redid the processing of the public reads, applying fastp at Q25 and MiXCR, and retained in-frame beta chains. Under each unique CDR3 protein, matching rows form one entry showing the most common genes and DNA. The sample table shows some 400,000 distinct CDR3 sequences, and 31% are seen once. Roughly 15% of the sample is taken by the ten largest. Sequenced material: PBMCs. These TCRs come from a human donor in good health (CMV status not recorded). Some clones in this sample may be carry-over from other donors' samples.

This clonotype was observed many times. This sequence joins TRBV7-2 and TRBJ2-3; D not resolved. Trimming cost V 5 bases and J 2 bases, with 8 bases left between them. Germline loops: CDR1 SGHTA, CDR2 FQGNSA. CDR3 size: 13 residues. The CDR3 DNA reads TGTGCCAGCAGCCGTGATTACACAGATACGCAGTATTTT. Protein: CASSRDYTDTQYF. Together with reference TRBV7-2 and TRBJ2-3, the CDR3 gives the full variable domain: GAGVSQSPSNKVTEKGKDVELRCDPISGHTALYWYRQSLGQGLEFLIYFQGNSAPDKSGLPSDRFSAERTGGSVSTLTIQRTQQEDSAVYLCASSRDYTDTQYFGPGTRLTVL.

At least ten counts were recorded for this clonotype. V and J are TRBV12-3 or TRBV12-4 and TRBJ2-5; 9 positions agree with TRBD2. Trimming removed 5 bases from V and 7 bases from J; junction bases left unmatched: 8. The CDR3 is made up of 14 amino acids. The CDR3 loop is CASSPGLAASTQYF. The DNA for the CDR3 is TGTGCCAGCAGTCCGGGACTAGCAGCCTCGACCCAGTACTTC.

This clonotype was recorded at least ten times. The chain uses TRBV12-3 or TRBV12-4 and TRBJ1-5; TRBD1 is a possible D gene (6 bases). The length of the CDR3 is 17 residues. Trimming removed 2 bases from V and 6 bases from J, with 20 bases in between. In nucleotides, the CDR3 is TGTGCCAGCAGTTTAAGAGGTGAACAGGGCGGTCGTCAGCCCCAGCATTTT. This gives the protein CASSLRGEQGGRQPQHF.

The rearrangement joins TRBV13 to TRBJ1-1; no reliable D call. Trimming left V 3 bases short and J 7 bases short, with 15 bases between. The CDR3 spans 14 residues. Germline V gene data show CDR1 as PRHDT and CDR2 as FYEKMQ (reference sequence). CDR3 bases: TGTGCCAGCAGCTTTGAGGGAGATTCAATTGAAGCTTTCTTT. Protein sequence: CASSFEGDSIEAFF.